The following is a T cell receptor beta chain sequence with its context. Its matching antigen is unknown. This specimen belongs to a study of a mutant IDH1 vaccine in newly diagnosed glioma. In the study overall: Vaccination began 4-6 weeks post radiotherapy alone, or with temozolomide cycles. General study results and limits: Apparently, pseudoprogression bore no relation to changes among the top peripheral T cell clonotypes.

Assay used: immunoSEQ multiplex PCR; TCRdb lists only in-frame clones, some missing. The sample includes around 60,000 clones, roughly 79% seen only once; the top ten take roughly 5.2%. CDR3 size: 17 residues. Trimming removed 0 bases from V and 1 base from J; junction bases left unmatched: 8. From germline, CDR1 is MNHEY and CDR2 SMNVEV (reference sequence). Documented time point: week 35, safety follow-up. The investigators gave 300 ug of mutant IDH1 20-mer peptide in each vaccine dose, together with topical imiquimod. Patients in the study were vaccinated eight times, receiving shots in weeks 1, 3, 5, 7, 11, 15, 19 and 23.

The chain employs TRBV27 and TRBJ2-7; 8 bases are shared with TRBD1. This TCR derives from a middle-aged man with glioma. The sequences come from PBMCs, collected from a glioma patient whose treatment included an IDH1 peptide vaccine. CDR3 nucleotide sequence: TGTGCCAGCAGTTTATCCCAAACGGGACAGGTATCCTACGAGCAGTACTTC. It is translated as CASSLSQTGQVSYEQYF.